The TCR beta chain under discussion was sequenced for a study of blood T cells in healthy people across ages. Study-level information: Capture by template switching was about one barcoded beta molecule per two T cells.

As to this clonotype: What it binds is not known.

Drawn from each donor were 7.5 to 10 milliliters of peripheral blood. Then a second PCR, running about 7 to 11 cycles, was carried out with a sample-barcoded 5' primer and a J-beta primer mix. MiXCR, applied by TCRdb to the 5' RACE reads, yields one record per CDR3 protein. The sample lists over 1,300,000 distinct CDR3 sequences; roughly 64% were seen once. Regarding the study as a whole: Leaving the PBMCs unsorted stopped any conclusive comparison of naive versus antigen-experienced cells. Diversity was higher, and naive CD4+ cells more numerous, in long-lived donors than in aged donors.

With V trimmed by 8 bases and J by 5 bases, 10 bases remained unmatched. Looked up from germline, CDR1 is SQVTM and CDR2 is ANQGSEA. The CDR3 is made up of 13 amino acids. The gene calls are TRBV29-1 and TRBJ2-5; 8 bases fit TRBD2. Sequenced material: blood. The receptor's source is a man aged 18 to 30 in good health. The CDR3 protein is CSSPGGGHETQYF. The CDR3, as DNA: TGCAGCTCCCCCGGGGGGGGCCACGAGACCCAGTACTTC.